These T cell receptor beta chains were read from a single sample in a study of blood T cell repertoires in COVID-19. Repertoires were generated with immunoSEQ multiplex PCR, while TCRdb's copy carries only in-frame clones and drops some. Of approximately 260,000 clones in the sample, roughly 86% were seen once. What was sequenced was PBMCs or T cells enriched from blood (not recorded which). These receptors all come from a woman aged 60-75 years who had recovered from COVID-19. The CDR3 runs from the conserved cysteine through the conserved F or W. The D gene is left open where the match is weak. Clone sizes are given selectively: once, few, many, or a class where the clone is expanded.

clone_size: NA; d_call: TRBD1; v_call: TRBV5-1; j_call: TRBJ2-5; cdr3_aa: CASSPRARGETQYF; cdr3_nt: TGCGCCAGCAGCCCCCGAGCCAGGGGGGAGACCCAGTACTTC
clone_size: NA; d_call: TRBD2; v_call: TRBV28; j_call: TRBJ2-7; cdr3_aa: CASRPSGGQEQYF; cdr3_nt: TGTGCCAGCAGGCCCAGCGGGGGGCAGGAGCAGTACTTC
clone_size: once; d_call: NA; v_call: TRBV29-1; j_call: TRBJ1-2; cdr3_aa: CSVEGRGGYTF; cdr3_nt: TGCAGCGTTGAAGGCAGGGGCGGCTACACCTTC
clone_size: NA; d_call: TRBD1; v_call: TRBV28; j_call: TRBJ1-1; cdr3_aa: CATHSRGQTEAFF; cdr3_nt: TGTGCTACCCACTCCAGGGGGCAAACTGAAGCTTTCTTT
clone_size: NA; d_call: NA; v_call: TRBV7-9; j_call: TRBJ2-3; cdr3_aa: CASSQRGTDTQYF; cdr3_nt: TGTGCCAGCAGCCAAAGGGGGACAGATACGCAGTATTTT
clone_size: NA; d_call: NA; v_call: TRBV7-8; j_call: TRBJ1-2; cdr3_aa: CASSSRLGVPGYGYTF; cdr3_nt: TGTGCCAGCAGCTCCAGACTAGGCGTGCCGGGCTATGGCTACACCTTC
clone_size: NA; d_call: NA; v_call: TRBV6-5; j_call: TRBJ1-1; cdr3_aa: CASRGGGTEAFF; cdr3_nt: TGTGCCAGCAGGGGGGGAGGCACTGAAGCTTTCTTT
clone_size: NA; d_call: NA; v_call: TRBV7-9; j_call: TRBJ2-1; cdr3_aa: CAIWRDNEQFF; cdr3_nt: TGTGCCATTTGGCGGGACAATGAGCAGTTCTTC
clone_size: NA; d_call: TRBD1; v_call: TRBV9; j_call: TRBJ1-2; cdr3_aa: CASSVGQGNYGYTF; cdr3_nt: TGTGCCAGCAGCGTAGGACAGGGAAATTATGGCTACACCTTC
clone_size: NA; d_call: NA; v_call: TRBV18; j_call: TRBJ1-1; cdr3_aa: CASSPPQGKDPEAFF; cdr3_nt: TGTGCCAGCTCACCACCCCAGGGTAAGGATCCTGAAGCTTTCTTT
clone_size: NA; d_call: TRBD1; v_call: TRBV28; j_call: TRBJ1-2; cdr3_aa: CASTDWGQMVGGYTF; cdr3_nt: TGTGCCAGCACCGACTGGGGACAGATGGTGGGTGGCTACACCTTC
clone_size: NA; d_call: NA; v_call: TRBV7-2; j_call: TRBJ1-3; cdr3_aa: CASSPMQGAGNTIYF; cdr3_nt: TGTGCCAGCAGCCCGATGCAGGGTGCGGGAAACACCATATATTTT
clone_size: NA; d_call: NA; v_call: TRBV4-1; j_call: TRBJ2-1; cdr3_aa: CASSQDINNEQFF; cdr3_nt: TGCGCCAGCAGCCAAGATATTAACAATGAGCAGTTCTTC
clone_size: NA; d_call: NA; v_call: TRBV28; j_call: TRBJ2-1; cdr3_aa: CASRQDGNEQFF; cdr3_nt: TGTGCCAGCAGACAGGACGGCAATGAGCAGTTCTTC